Following are 27 T cell receptor beta chains from one sample sequenced in a study of graft-versus-host responses after intestinal transplantation. The data were produced by immunoSEQ multiplex PCR, yet TCRdb's version contains in-frame clones alone and is incomplete. Here the sample spans some 40,000 clones, roughly nine tenths being singletons. Sequenced material: PBMCs, taken about 310 days after intestinal transplant. These receptors all come from a human patient who received an intestinal transplant, so some T cells may come from the graft donor.

The rearrangement uses TRBV25-1 and TRBJ2-1; TRBD2 matches at 10 bases. Germline CDR1 is MGHDK and CDR2 is SYGVNS. After removal of 5 bases from V and 5 bases from J, the junction contained 6 bases not matched to a gene. This CDR3 has 15 amino acids. The CDR3 sequence is CASSSGRDINNEQFF. CDR3 DNA: TGTGCCAGCAGTAGCGGGAGGGATATTAACAATGAGCAGTTCTTC.

The CDR3 protein is CASSLAGGPWEQYF. Here the CDR3 DNA reads TGCGCCAGCAGTCTAGCGGGAGGGCCCTGGGAGCAGTACTTC. The chain combines TRBV5-1 with TRBJ2-7; 12 bases are shared with TRBD2. Germline V gives CDR1 SGHRS, CDR2 YFSETQ. Unmatched junction bases numbered 7, after V lost 5 bases and J lost 7 bases. The CDR3 consists of 14 residues.

For this clone: The same CDR3 arises from other DNA sequences in this sample as well. The V call is TRBV18, the J call TRBJ2-5, with D possibly being TRBD2 (5 bases). Trimming cost V 6 bases and J 5 bases, with 13 bases left between them. The CDR3 spans 13 residues. Looked up from germline, CDR1 is KGHSH and CDR2 is LQKENI. CDR3: CASSIRQRETQYF. CDR3 bases: TGTGCCAGCTCCATTAGGCAGCGGGAGACCCAGTACTTC.

J is TRBJ1-4 and V is TRBV30, with D maybe TRBD1 (5 bases). V lost 1 base to trimming and J lost 8 bases, with 14 bases between them. CDR1 and CDR2 from the germline V gene are GTSNPN and SVGIG (reference sequence). The CDR3 consists of 14 residues. The CDR3 region is CAWSGQGRREKLFF. The CDR3 DNA follows: TGTGCCTGGAGTGGTCAGGGACGGAGGGAAAAACTGTTTTTT.

In its sample, this clone was seen a few times. The V and J genes are TRBV19 and TRBJ1-1, with D possibly being TRBD1 (6 bases). The CDR3 has 13 residues. Looked up from germline, CDR1 is LNHDA and CDR2 is SQIVND (reference sequence). Trimming took 5 bases from V and 4 from J, leaving 11 bases between them. The CDR3 sequence is CASSFAGATEAFF. The CDR3 DNA follows: TGTGCCAGTAGTTTCGCAGGGGCCACTGAAGCTTTCTTT.

J is TRBJ1-2 and V is TRBV2; no firm D call. Germline CDR1 SNHLY, CDR2 FYNNEI. The CDR3 sequence is 15 residues long. Deletions cut 0 bases from V and 4 bases from J, with 12 bases between. This chain's CDR3 is CASSEALGRAYGYTF. In nucleotides, the CDR3 is TGTGCCAGCAGTGAAGCGCTAGGTAGGGCCTATGGCTACACCTTC.

The chain recombines TRBV4-1 with TRBJ2-1, with 11 positions matching TRBD2. CDR3 length: 17 residues. The V gene's germline CDR1 is MGHRA and CDR2 YSYEKL. V shed 2 bases and J 4 bases; nucleotides not matched to a gene: 7. The CDR3 region has the DNA TGCGCCAGCAGCCAACTAATATTAGCGGGGGGGTACAATGAGCAGTTCTTC. It encodes CASSQLILAGGYNEQFF.

The chain couples TRBV29-1 to TRBJ2-3, with TRBD1 matching over 10 bases. CDR1 SQVTM and CDR2 ANQGSEA come from the germline V gene. The CDR3 runs to 14 residues. After removal of 6 bases from V and 3 bases from J, the junction contained 6 bases not matched to a gene. The CDR3 loop reads CSVHDRGRTDTQYF. In DNA form, the CDR3 reads TGCAGCGTCCACGACAGGGGGCGGACAGATACGCAGTATTTT.

The chain couples TRBV5-1 to TRBJ2-5; TRBD2 aligns across 9 bases. Germline CDR1 is SGHRS and CDR2 is YFSETQ. V lost 4 bases to trimming and J lost 5 bases; unmatched junction nucleotides: 9. This CDR3 comprises 15 residues. The CDR3: CASSQVAGGRETQYF. The CDR3 DNA sequence: TGCGCCAGCAGCCAGGTGGCGGGGGGGCGTGAGACCCAGTACTTC.

The genes are TRBV6-5 and TRBJ2-1; 8 bases fit TRBD2. V was clipped by 9 bases and J by 9 bases; unmatched bases: 10. There are 13 residues in the CDR3. CDR1 is MNHEY and CDR2 is SVGAGI in the germline V gene. CDR3 protein: CASSGTRITEQFF. The CDR3 region has the DNA TGTGCCAGTTCCGGGACTAGGATCACTGAGCAGTTCTTC.

The rearrangement joins TRBV4-2 to TRBJ1-2, with D maybe TRBD1 (5 bases). Trimming removed 0 bases from V and 6 bases from J, with 17 bases in between. From germline, CDR1 is LGHNA and CDR2 YNFKEQ. The CDR3 consists of 16 residues. The CDR3 is CASSQDTGTMSDGYTF. CDR3 nucleotides: TGTGCCAGCAGCCAAGACACCGGGACCATGAGTGATGGCTACACCTTC.

The rearrangement links TRBV6-5 to TRBJ2-4; a weak D match, TRBD1 (5 bases). V lost 7 bases and J lost 0, with 10 bases in between. The CDR3 runs to 14 residues. Per the germline V gene, CDR1 is MNHEY and CDR2 is SVGAGI. DNA for the CDR3: TGTGCCAGCACGGACACCCTAGCCAAAAACATTCAGTACTTC. It translates to CASTDTLAKNIQYF.

The V gene is TRBV28, the J gene TRBJ1-1; no definite D call. The CDR3 is made up of 14 amino acids. Looked up from germline, CDR1 is MDHEN and CDR2 is SYDVKM. V was clipped by 3 bases and J by 2 bases, with 10 bases between them. CDR3 region: CASSFRLENTEAFF. The CDR3 DNA reads TGTGCCAGCAGTTTCCGATTGGAAAACACTGAAGCTTTCTTT.

The rearrangement links TRBV30 to TRBJ1-1; 7 nucleotides line up with TRBD1. Germline loops: CDR1 GTSNPN, CDR2 SVGIG (reference sequence). Trimming removed 2 bases from V and 6 bases from J; junction bases left unmatched: 9. The CDR3 totals 14 residues. The CDR3 spells CAWSPGRGVSEAFF. CDR3 in DNA: TGTGCCTGGAGTCCCGGCAGGGGGGTATCTGAAGCTTTCTTT.

V is TRBV9 and J is TRBJ1-2, with 7 bases that match TRBD1. From germline, CDR1 is SGDLS and CDR2 YYNGEE. With V trimmed by 4 bases and J by 7 bases, 1 base remained unmatched. This CDR3 spans 11 amino acids. The CDR3 loop is CASSWDSGYTF. CDR3 nucleotides: TGTGCCAGCAGCTGGGACAGTGGCTACACCTTC.

This clone turned up a few times. The CDR3 loop reads CSVTGQGADRETQYF. CDR3 DNA sequence: TGCAGCGTTACTGGACAGGGGGCGGATCGAGAGACCCAGTACTTC. This chain connects TRBV29-1 to TRBJ2-5, with TRBD1 matching over 11 bases. The CDR3 runs 15 residues. Germline lookup yields CDR1 SQVTM and CDR2 ANQGSEA. The V gene end was trimmed by 5 bases and the J gene end by 4 bases; junction bases not matched to a gene: 9. Full variable domain (remainder filled in from reference TRBV29-1 and TRBJ2-5): SAVISQKPSRDICQRGTSLTIQCQVDSQVTMMFWYRQQPGQSLTLIATANQGSEATYESGFVIDKFPISRPNLTFSTLTVSNMSPEDSSIYLCSVTGQGADRETQYFGPGTRLLVL.

This sequence joins TRBV6-5 and TRBJ1-5; the match to TRBD1 covers 7 bases. V trimming: 6 bases; J trimming: 3 bases; junction bases outside the gene matches: 5. Per the germline V gene, CDR1 is MNHEY and CDR2 is SVGAGI. The CDR3 spans 14 residues. The CDR3 loop is CASRTTGLNQPQHF. The CDR3 DNA reads as TGTGCCAGCAGGACGACAGGGCTCAATCAGCCCCAGCATTTT.

This chain uses TRBV6-5 with TRBJ2-5; D remains ambiguous. V lost 5 bases and J 5 bases, leaving 12 bases between the germline ends. The germline V gene encodes CDR1 MNHEY and CDR2 SVGAGI. The CDR3 is made up of 13 amino acids. CDR3 region: CASSLNLFETQYF. Here the CDR3 DNA reads TGTGCCAGCAGTCTGAACCTTTTTGAGACCCAGTACTTC.

A single count supports this clone. The chain combines TRBV11-2 with TRBJ2-7; no definite D call. Germline loops: CDR1 SGHAT, CDR2 FQNNGV. Trimming left V 2 bases short and J 9 bases short, with 14 bases between. The CDR3 totals 13 residues. CDR3 in DNA: TGTGCCAGCAGCTTACATGCGCAAACGAGGCAGTACTTC. Its translation: CASSLHAQTRQYF. Drawing the rest from reference TRBV11-2 and TRBJ2-7, the complete variable domain is EAGVAQSPRYKIIEKRQSVAFWCNPISGHATLYWYQQILGQGPKLLIQFQNNGVVDDSQLPKDRFSAERLKGVDSTLKIQPAKLEDSAVYLCASSLHAQTRQYFGPGTRLTVT.

CDR3 bases: TGTGCCAGCAGCTTACTGGGGTATGGCTACACCTTC. This gives the protein CASSLLGYGYTF. The chain links TRBV11-2 to TRBJ1-2; D gene ambiguous. The CDR3 spans 12 residues. With 2 bases removed from V and 5 bases from J, the gap between germline ends came to 6 bases. Per germline, CDR1 SGHAT and CDR2 FQNNGV.

The DNA of the CDR3 is TGTGCCAGCAGCGAACCCCCTCGGACAGGTCGCCAAGAGACCCAGTACTTC. Its translation: CASSEPPRTGRQETQYF. The V and J genes are TRBV21-1 and TRBJ2-5; the table's TRBD1 call for D was not verified on the DNA. TRBV21-1 is flagged as a pseudogene. CDR3 size: 17 residues.

The V call is TRBV4-1, the J call TRBJ1-1; 12 nucleotides agree with TRBD1. The CDR3 is made up of 20 amino acids. Germline CDR1 reads MGHRA; CDR2 reads YSYEKL. V dropped 1 base and J dropped 1; count of bases not matched to a gene: 13. This chain's CDR3 is CASSQGRGDRGPNSNTEAFF. CDR3 coding DNA: TGCGCCAGCAGCCAAGGAAGAGGGGACAGGGGGCCTAACTCGAACACTGAAGCTTTCTTT.

V is TRBV29-1 and J is TRBJ1-1; 12 nucleotides align to TRBD1. The CDR3 is 14 amino acids. Per the germline V gene, CDR1 is SQVTM and CDR2 is ANQGSEA. CDR3 coding DNA: TGCGGCGGGACAGGGGGCCAGGTGGGAACTGAAGCTTTCTTT. Translating it yields CGGTGGQVGTEAFF. Combining the CDR3 with reference TRBV29-1 and TRBJ1-1 gives the whole variable domain SAVISQKPSRDICQRGTSLTIQCQVDSQVTMMFWYRQQPGQSLTLIATANQGSEATYESGFVIDKFPISRPNLTFSTLTVSNMSPEDSSIYLCGGTGGQVGTEAFFGQGTRLTVV.

The rearrangement joins TRBV28 to TRBJ2-1; D possibly uses TRBD1 or TRBD2 (5 bases each). Between the trimmed V and J ends, which lost 5 bases and 4 bases, there was a span of 12 bases. This CDR3 has 14 residues. Germline V gene data show CDR1 as MDHEN and CDR2 as SYDVKM. CDR3 DNA: TGTGCCAGCAGTCAAGGGACGACGTACAATGAGCAGTTCTTC. It is translated as CASSQGTTYNEQFF.

The chain links TRBV6-5 to TRBJ2-7, with no clear D. V lost 6 bases and J 7 bases, leaving 22 bases between the germline ends. The CDR3 length is 15 residues. Germline V gene data show CDR1 as MNHEY and CDR2 as SVGAGI. Written as DNA, the CDR3 is TGTGCCAGCAGCCCCAGCAGTTCAACTCCAGCTGAGCAGTACTTC. Translation: CASSPSSSTPAEQYF.

On this clone itself: At one end, the junction sequence differs from germline, possibly due to a read error. The same CDR3 is also encoded by other DNA sequences in this sample. The J gene is TRBJ2-2, the V gene TRBV27, with 14 bases identical to TRBD2. From germline, CDR1 is MNHEY and CDR2 SMNVEV (reference sequence). This CDR3 has 16 residues. The CDR3 sequence: CASSLGLAGDTGELFF. In DNA, the CDR3 is TGTGCCAGCAGTCTGGGACTAGCGGGGGACACCGGGGAGCTGTTCTTT.

The V and J genes are TRBV7-7 and TRBJ2-7, with D possibly TRBD1 on 6 matching bases. The CDR3 spans 19 residues. V lost 0 bases to trimming and J lost 3 bases, with 24 bases between them. The germline V gene has CDR1 SSHAT and CDR2 FNYEAQ (reference sequence). CDR3 sequence: CASSLAYSKLTGMDYEQYF. DNA for the CDR3: TGTGCCAGCAGCTTAGCCTATTCCAAGCTAACAGGGATGGACTACGAGCAGTACTTC.